This is a list of T cell receptor beta chains from one sample in a study of T cell responses to AZD1222 COVID-19 vaccine. The protocol was immunoSEQ multiplex PCR, while the TCRdb copy is restricted to in-frame clones and leaves out a portion. This sample yields tens of thousands of clones, of which 80% to 90% are seen a single time; under 3% belongs to the top ten. Material: peripheral blood, obtained 28 days after the second AZD1222 dose. The receptors shown here come from an adult who received the AZD1222 COVID-19 vaccine. The CDR3 runs from the conserved cysteine through the conserved F or W. D genes are given only for firm matches. Size is stated for part of the rows, as once, few or many counts, or as a class when the clone is expanded.

NA,TRBJ2-1,TRBV15,TRBD2,CATSRPAGGGADNEQFF,TGTGCCACCAGCAGACCTGCCGGCGGGGGGGCAGACAATGAGCAGTTCTTC
once,TRBJ1-1,TRBV19,NA,CASSIIWNTEAFF,TGTGCCAGTAGTATCATCTGGAACACTGAAGCTTTCTTT
once,TRBJ2-4,TRBV19,TRBD2,CASSIRTSGTGAKNIQYF,TGTGCCAGTAGTATAAGGACTAGCGGGACTGGGGCCAAAAACATTCAGTACTTC
NA,TRBJ2-3,TRBV5-6,NA,CASSIEGTTDTQYF,TGTGCCAGCAGCATTGAGGGTACAACAGATACGCAGTATTTT
NA,TRBJ1-5,TRBV30,NA,CAWSVHRGPNSNQPQHF,TGTGCCTGGAGTGTACACCGAGGGCCTAATAGCAATCAGCCCCAGCATTTT
NA,TRBJ2-3,TRBV5-6,NA,CASGVQVTDTQYF,TGTGCCTCCGGGGTACAGGTCACAGATACGCAGTATTTT
NA,TRBJ1-1,TRBV6-5,NA,CASSYPDGNTEAFF,TGTGCCAGCAGTTATCCGGACGGGAACACTGAAGCTTTCTTT
NA,TRBJ2-3,TRBV18,TRBD2,CASSPRRSGGVTDTQYF,TGTGCCAGCTCACCACGGCGTAGCGGGGGGGTTACAGATACGCAGTATTTT
NA,TRBJ2-3,TRBV15,TRBD2,CATSREETSGAFSTQYF,TGTGCCACCAGCAGAGAGGAAACTAGCGGGGCTTTCTCTACGCAGTATTTT
NA,TRBJ2-1,TRBV7-9,NA,CASSPPPGLSYNEQFF,TGTGCCAGCAGCCCCCCCCCGGGCTTGTCCTACAATGAGCAGTTCTTC
NA,TRBJ2-4,TRBV7-8,NA,CASSLPGPGNIQYF,TGTGCCAGCAGCTTACCAGGGCCGGGAAACATTCAGTACTTC
NA,TRBJ2-3,TRBV6-5,TRBD2,CASSTSGSSADTQYF,TGTGCCAGCAGTACTAGCGGGAGTTCCGCAGATACGCAGTATTTT
NA,TRBJ1-5,TRBV11-1,NA,CASSFKEDQPQHF,TGTGCCAGCAGCTTTAAGGAGGATCAGCCCCAGCATTTT
NA,TRBJ1-2,TRBV18,NA,CASSPSYTWTEDGYTF,TGTGCCAGCTCACCTTCTTATACCTGGACAGAAGATGGCTACACCTTC
NA,TRBJ1-4,TRBV12-3/TRBV12-4,NA,CASSLGEKLFF,TGTGCCAGCAGTTTAGGGGAAAAACTGTTTTTT
NA,TRBJ1-5,TRBV7-6,NA,CASSLARQRQTWGSNQPQHF,TGTGCCAGCAGCTTAGCGCGACAGCGACAAACTTGGGGTAGCAATCAGCCCCAGCATTTT
once,TRBJ1-2,TRBV5-8,TRBD1,CASSFGQGAYYGYTF,TGTGCCAGCAGCTTCGGACAGGGGGCTTACTATGGCTACACCTTC
once,TRBJ2-1,TRBV27,TRBD2,CASSTLEILAGTYNEQFF,TGTGCCAGCAGTACACTAGAAATACTAGCGGGGACTTACAATGAGCAGTTCTTC
NA,TRBJ1-1,TRBV10-2,NA,CASSETVMGGGQGTEAFF,TGCGCCAGCAGTGAGACGGTGATGGGTGGGGGTCAGGGCACTGAAGCTTTCTTT
NA,TRBJ1-4,TRBV18,TRBD1,CASSDLGTGAAFATNEKLFF,TGTGCCAGCTCAGACCTGGGGACAGGAGCCGCCTTTGCAACTAATGAAAAACTGTTTTTT